This record covers a single TCR beta chain. Antigen specificity is unknown. The data originate from a study of vaccination effects on CD4 cells after COVID-19. Before any sequencing was done, the ViraFEST assay used viral peptide pools to expand antigen-specific CD4+ T cells. Culture lasted 10 days before CD4+ T cell isolation. The vaccine given was either BNT162b2 or mRNA-1273, in two doses. On both days 3 and 7, half of the culture medium was replaced with IL-2 medium. The repertoire was sequenced with immunoSEQ multiplex PCR; TCRdb's copy has only in-frame clones and lacks some. The top ten hold more than 5% of the sample, which has nearly 30,000 clones, around 75% seen once. The CDR3 is made up of 15 amino acids. With 3 bases removed from V and 0 bases from J, the gap between germline ends came to 12 bases. The germline V gene has CDR1 DFQATT and CDR2 SNEGSKA (reference sequence). Study-wide results and caveats: Sampling in the study covered few convalescent patients and included no early post-infection timepoints. Healthy vaccinees showed cross-reactivity with common cold coronaviruses in only 1 of 255 vaccine-induced clones.

The sequence came from a human donor who received a COVID-19 vaccine. Some clones in this sample may be carry-over from other donors' samples. The rearrangement links TRBV20-1 to TRBJ1-5, with D perhaps TRBD1 (5 bases). The input for sequencing was CD4+ T cells from PBMCs cultured with SARS-CoV-2 spike peptides, taken after COVID-19 vaccination. CDR3 DNA: TGCAGTGCTAGTAATCGACAGCATAGCAATCAGCCCCAGCATTTT. Residues: CSASNRQHSNQPQHF.